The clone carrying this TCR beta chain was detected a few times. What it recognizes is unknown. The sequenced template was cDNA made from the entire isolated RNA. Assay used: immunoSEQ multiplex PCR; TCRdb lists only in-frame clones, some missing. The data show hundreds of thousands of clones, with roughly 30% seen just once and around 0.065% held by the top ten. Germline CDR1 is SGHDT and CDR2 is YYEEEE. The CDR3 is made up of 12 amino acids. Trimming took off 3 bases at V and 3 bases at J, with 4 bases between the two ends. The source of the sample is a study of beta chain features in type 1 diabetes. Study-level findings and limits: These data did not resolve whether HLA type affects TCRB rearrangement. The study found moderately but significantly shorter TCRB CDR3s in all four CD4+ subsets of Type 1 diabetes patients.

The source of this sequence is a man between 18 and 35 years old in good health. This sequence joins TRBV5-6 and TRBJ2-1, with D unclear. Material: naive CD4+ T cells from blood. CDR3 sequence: CASSWDYNEQFF. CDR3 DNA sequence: TGTGCCAGCAGCTGGGACTACAATGAGCAGTTCTTC.